These 14 T cell receptor beta chains originate from one sample sequenced in a study of regulatory T cells in long-lasting Graves disease. Time point defined: newly diagnosed GD, antithyroid drugs for less than 3 months. RNA isolated from PBMCs was used to make the TCR library. The TCR beta library used iRepertoire HTBI primers with Arm-PCR amplification of CDR3. TCRdb processed the multiplex PCR reads anew with MiXCR; each CDR3 protein has one entry. The sample records about 440,000 distinct CDR3 sequences, just under 15% being singletons. The sample was also linked to a second study, of T cells in Graves' hyperthyroidism and ophthalmopathy.

The material was peripheral blood mononuclear cells (PBMCs), obtained at new diagnosis, from a patient treated with antithyroid drugs. Source of these receptors: a woman under 40 with Graves disease.

V and J are TRBV19 and TRBJ1-2; D perhaps matches TRBD1 (6 bases). CDR3 size: 15 residues. V lost 2 bases, J lost 4 bases, and 14 bases lay in between. The germline V gene encodes CDR1 LNHDA and CDR2 SQIVND (reference sequence). The CDR3 sequence: CASSITTTGPYGYTF. The DNA of the CDR3 is TGTGCCAGTAGTATAACCACGACAGGACCCTATGGCTACACCTTC.

The gene calls are TRBV7-2 and TRBJ2-3, with 14 bases lining up with TRBD2. Germline CDR1 and CDR2: SGHTA and FQGNSA. V trimming: 8 bases; J trimming: 1 base; junction bases outside the gene matches: 5. The CDR3 runs to 16 residues. For the CDR3, the DNA is TGTGCCAGCGGGAAGGGACTAGCGGGAGGCACAGATACGCAGTATTTT. The encoded protein is CASGKGLAGGTDTQYF.

The rearrangement uses TRBV12-3 or TRBV12-4 and TRBJ2-7; the D gene is possibly TRBD2 (5 bases). The CDR3 totals 12 residues. The V gene lost 0 bases and the J gene lost 5 bases, with 5 bases spanning the gap. This CDR3 is CASSLAEDEQYF. The DNA of the CDR3 is TGTGCCAGCAGTTTAGCGGAGGACGAGCAGTACTTC.

Note on this clonotype: Since a much larger clone is just one base distant, this may be a read error. This chain uses TRBV18 with TRBJ2-3; 10 bases agree with TRBD2. From germline, CDR1 is KGHSH and CDR2 LQKENI. The CDR3 length is 16 residues. In DNA form, the CDR3 reads TGTGCCAGCTCATCTCGGACTAGCGGATACACAGATACGCAGTGTTTT. The encoded protein is CASSSRTSGYTDTQCF.

This clonotype has a handful of counts. The chain carries TRBV27 and TRBJ2-3; TRBD2 is a possible D gene (5 bases). The CDR3 is made up of 14 amino acids. Trimming took off 6 bases at V and 2 bases at J, with 12 bases between the two ends. Germline CDR1 MNHEY, CDR2 SMNVEV (reference sequence). The CDR3 coding sequence is TGTGCCAGCAGGGCGGGTGGATACACAGATACGCAGTATTTT. It specifies CASRAGGYTDTQYF.

DNA for the CDR3: TGCAGTGTGGGAACGCCCTTCCAGGGGGTGAACACTGAAGCTTTCTTT. This translates into CSVGTPFQGVNTEAFF. The chain is built from TRBV20-1 and TRBJ1-1; TRBD1 matches 7 bases. Germline lookup yields CDR1 DFQATT and CDR2 SNEGSKA (reference sequence). The CDR3 loop spans 16 amino acids. J gave up 0 bases and V 7 bases, and 14 bases lay outside the gene matches.

This clonotype was seen at least ten times. The DNA for the CDR3 is TGTGCCAGCAGTGCTGGGGCTATCACCTCCTACGAGCAGTACTTC. The encoded protein is CASSAGAITSYEQYF. The chain combines TRBV6-2 or TRBV6-3 with TRBJ2-7, with a weak D call TRBD1 (5 bases). Germline CDR1 MNHEY, CDR2 SVGEGT. Trimming left V 5 bases short and J 0 bases short, with 14 bases between. The CDR3 runs 15 residues.

There are a few counts of this clonotype. The chain uses TRBV6-1 and TRBJ2-1, with 10 bases fitting TRBD2. The germline CDR1 and CDR2 sequences are MNHNS and SASEGT. This CDR3 has 13 residues. Trimming at V came to 6 bases and at J to 9 bases, leaving 5 bases not matched to a gene. The CDR3 spells CASSPGTSAEQFF. CDR3 DNA: TGTGCCAGCAGCCCCGGGACTAGCGCTGAGCAGTTCTTC.

Many counts were recorded for this clonotype. V usage is TRBV28 and J usage is TRBJ2-3, with no clear D. Trimming took off 7 bases at V and 4 bases at J, with 6 bases between the two ends. CDR3 length equals 11 residues. Germline CDR1 MDHEN, CDR2 SYDVKM. CDR3 residues: CASKNADTQYF. The CDR3 region has the DNA TGTGCCAGCAAGAACGCAGATACGCAGTATTTT.

This chain uses TRBV29-1 with TRBJ2-1; either TRBD1 or TRBD2 may fit D (5 bases each). Deletions cut 7 bases from V and 0 bases from J, with 16 bases between. The CDR3 sequence is 15 residues long. Looked up from germline, CDR1 is SQVTM and CDR2 is ANQGSEA. The CDR3 DNA reads TGCAGCGGTGGGGCTAGCCCCAGCTCCTACAATGAGCAGTTCTTC. Its protein product is CSGGASPSSYNEQFF.

As to this clonotype: A clone one base away is much larger, so this may be a read error. The chain uses TRBV6-2 or TRBV6-3 and TRBJ2-1, with a possible D match to TRBD2 (5 bases). In germline, CDR1 is MNHEY, CDR2 SVGEGT. This CDR3 is built from 15 residues. In DNA form, the CDR3 reads TGTGCCAGCAGTTACAGCCTAGCTCCTTCCAATGAGCAGCTCTTC. Its translation: CASSYSLAPSNEQLF.

In its sample, this clonotype was seen many times. The gene calls are TRBV5-1 and TRBJ2-2, with 10 bases aligning to TRBD2. Germline CDR1 reads SGHRS; CDR2 reads YFSETQ. V dropped 4 bases and J dropped 6; count of bases not matched to a gene: 9. The length of the CDR3 is 16 residues. CDR3 residues: CASSDPSGRGSGELFF. DNA for the CDR3: TGCGCCAGCAGCGATCCTAGCGGGAGAGGCTCCGGGGAGCTGTTTTTT.

This clonotype was observed a few times. The J gene is TRBJ2-5, the V gene TRBV6-1, with D possibly matching TRBD2 (6 bases). V was cut by 6 bases and J by 1 base, with 15 bases left in between. The CDR3 spans 15 residues. Germline CDR1 is MNHNS and CDR2 is SASEGT. Here the CDR3 reads CASSAFSGSQETQYF. The CDR3 coding sequence is TGTGCCAGCAGCGCCTTTAGCGGAAGCCAAGAGACCCAGTACTTC.

A few counts support this clonotype. CDR3 protein: CASSYHAGAAFSTDTQYF. The CDR3 region has the DNA TGTGCCAGCAGTTACCATGCGGGAGCCGCGTTTAGCACAGATACGCAGTATTTT. V gene TRBV6-2 or TRBV6-3 combines with J gene TRBJ2-3, with 7 positions matching TRBD2. V lost 2 bases, J lost 0 bases, and 11 bases stayed unmatched. The CDR3 sequence is 18 residues long. Germline V gene lookup returns CDR1 MNHEY and CDR2 SVGEGT.